Presented here are 23 T cell receptor beta chains from one specimen sequenced in a study of cytomegalovirus exposure and HLA in healthy donors. It was with 60 Vbeta and 13 Jbeta primers that the PCR ran. The assay was immunoSEQ multiplex PCR, and TCRdb's table has in-frame clones only and misses some. Its listing shows over 100,000 clones. The sample was PBMCs. All receptors derive from a man between 40 and 49 years old in good health and CMV-seropositive.

This chain connects TRBV28 to TRBJ2-7; 12 bases line up with TRBD2. J lost 4 bases, V lost 6 bases, and 16 bases had no gene match. This CDR3 contains 18 residues. From germline, CDR1 is MDHEN and CDR2 SYDVKM. CDR3 region: CASSPSGLAGGPHYEQYF. The DNA of the CDR3 is TGTGCCAGCAGCCCCTCGGGGCTAGCGGGAGGGCCTCATTACGAGCAGTACTTC. The full variable domain, in which reference TRBV28 and TRBJ2-7 provide the parts outside the CDR3, is DVKVTQSSRYLVKRTGEKVFLECVQDMDHENMFWYRQDPGLGLRLIYFSYDVKMKEKGDIPEGYSVSREKKERFSLILESASTNQTSMYLCASSPSGLAGGPHYEQYFGPGTRLTVT.

The V and J genes are TRBV7-2 and TRBJ2-2; 8 bases match TRBD2. This CDR3 has 15 amino acids. Germline-derived CDR1 and CDR2 are SGHTA and FQGNSA. The V segment lost 1 base and the J segment 4 bases; nucleotides outside the gene matches: 2. The CDR3 region has the DNA TGTGCCAGCAGCTTAGGACTAGCGAGCACCGGGGAGCTGTTTTTT. This sequence encodes CASSLGLASTGELFF.

The chain employs TRBV4-1 and TRBJ2-1; 13 bases are a match to TRBD2. The J segment lost 0 bases and the V segment lost 1 base, leaving 12 bases of the junction unmatched. Germline CDR1 is MGHRA and CDR2 is YSYEKL. CDR3 length equals 21 residues. The CDR3 DNA sequence: TGCGCCAGCAGCCAAGGGCCTTTACTAGCGGGAGGGTCCAGCTCCTACAATGAGCAGTTCTTC. Its protein product is CASSQGPLLAGGSSSYNEQFF.

DNA for the CDR3: TGTGCCAGCCAGACAGTCAACTCTGGAAACACCATATATTTT. Residues: CASQTVNSGNTIYF. J is TRBJ1-3 and V is TRBV2; possible D gene TRBD1, 5 bases. The length of the CDR3 is 14 residues. The V gene's germline CDR1 is SNHLY and CDR2 FYNNEI. V dropped 8 bases and J dropped 0 bases, with 11 bases sitting between them.

The chain employs TRBV14 and TRBJ2-2; 14 nucleotides match TRBD2. Germline V gene data show CDR1 as SGHDN and CDR2 as FVKESK. Trimming cost V 6 bases and J 7 bases; bases outside gene matches: 4. The CDR3 has 15 amino acids. The CDR3 sequence is CASRPGLAGVGELFF. The CDR3 DNA reads as TGTGCCAGCAGGCCGGGACTAGCGGGAGTCGGGGAGCTGTTTTTT.

The V and J genes are TRBV29-1 and TRBJ1-2; D is unresolved. The V gene's germline CDR1 is SQVTM and CDR2 ANQGSEA. V was clipped by 3 bases and J by 1 base, with 9 bases between them. The CDR3 sequence is 13 residues long. The DNA of the CDR3 is TGCAGCGTTGATGTAGGAGTTAACTATGGCTACACCTTC. Translation gives CSVDVGVNYGYTF.

For this clone: At one of its ends the junction is not consistent with the germline gene, which may arise from a read error. The V call is TRBV6-1, the J call TRBJ2-7; possible D gene TRBD1, 5 bases. This CDR3 spans 13 amino acids. The germline gives CDR1 MNHNS, CDR2 SASEGT. CDR3 in amino acids: CASSDTGSSEQYF. The DNA of the CDR3 is TGTGCCAGCAGTGACACAGGTTCCTCCGAGCAGTACTTC.

The chain is built from TRBV9 and TRBJ2-1; 9 bases are shared with TRBD2. Trimming took 2 bases from V and 6 from J; bases not matched to a gene: 6. The CDR3 covers 15 residues. Germline CDR1 reads SGDLS; CDR2 reads YYNGEE. In nucleotides, the CDR3 is TGTGCCAGCAGCGTGGCGGGAGGGCCTCTCAATGAGCAGTTCTTC. Translated, it gives CASSVAGGPLNEQFF.

The chain recombines TRBV10-3 with TRBJ2-1; D is possibly TRBD2 (6 bases). This CDR3 comprises 16 residues. Germline CDR1 reads ENHRY; CDR2 reads SYGVKD. The ends were cut back, 5 bases at V and 5 bases at J, with 19 bases in the middle. The CDR3 sequence is CAISTGYSAGNNEQFF. The CDR3, as DNA: TGTGCCATCAGTACCGGATATTCGGCGGGAAACAATGAGCAGTTCTTC.

The chain recombines TRBV7-8 with TRBJ2-7, with D hard to call. CDR1 and CDR2 (germline): SGHVS, FQNEAQ. V was cut by 5 bases and J by 5 bases, with 7 bases left in between. CDR3 length: 11 residues. In DNA, the CDR3 is TGTGCCAGCAGCCCCCAGGACGAGCAGTACTTC. Amino acid sequence: CASSPQDEQYF.

The chain has TRBV7-9 and TRBJ2-1; unclear D gene. V gave up 3 bases and J gave up 8 bases, with 8 bases separating them. The germline gives CDR1 SEHNR, CDR2 FQNEAQ (reference sequence). The CDR3 consists of 12 residues. The CDR3, as DNA: TGTGCCAGCAGCTTGGTTTACTATGAGCAGTTCTTC. Encoded protein: CASSLVYYEQFF.

This chain connects TRBV29-1 to TRBJ1-2, with a tentative D call TRBD1 (6 bases). Per the germline V gene, CDR1 is SQVTM and CDR2 is ANQGSEA. V gave up 6 bases and J gave up 4 bases, with 15 bases separating them. The CDR3 is 13 residues long. The CDR3 is CSVDRLTGYGYTF. DNA for the CDR3: TGCAGCGTCGACAGGCTAACTGGCTATGGCTACACCTTC.

The chain uses TRBV15 and TRBJ2-5; TRBD1 is a possible D gene (5 bases). Germline-derived CDR1 and CDR2 are LNHNV and YYDKDF (reference sequence). V dropped 0 bases and J dropped 5 bases, with 10 bases sitting between them. The CDR3 length is 14 residues. The CDR3 sequence is CATSRELAGETQYF. The CDR3 DNA is TGTGCCACCAGCAGAGAGTTAGCAGGGGAGACCCAGTACTTC.

The chain combines TRBV19 with TRBJ2-6, with 7 bases fitting TRBD1. CDR3 length: 16 amino acids. With 9 bases clipped from V and 3 bases from J, the junction kept 11 bases outside the gene matches. Germline CDR1 reads LNHDA; CDR2 reads SQIVND (reference sequence). CDR3 nucleotide sequence: TGTGCCAGCCAGGTCCGGGACAGCTTTGGGGCCAACGTCCTGACTTTC. Amino acid sequence: CASQVRDSFGANVLTF.

The chain couples TRBV15 to TRBJ1-4; possibly TRBD1 for D (5 bases). Trimming removed 0 bases from V and 0 bases from J, with 17 bases in between. Germline CDR1 reads LNHNV; CDR2 reads YYDKDF (reference sequence). CDR3 size: 19 residues. CDR3 region: CATSRDRSTHRSTNEKLFF. The CDR3 DNA follows: TGTGCCACCAGCAGAGATCGCTCCACCCACAGGTCAACTAATGAAAAACTGTTTTTT. Full variable domain (rest looked up from reference TRBV15 and TRBJ1-4): DAMVIQNPRYQVTQFGKPVTLSCSQTLNHNVMYWYQQKSSQAPKLLFHYYDKDFNNEADTPDNFQSRRPNTSFCFLDIRSPGLGDTAMYLCATSRDRSTHRSTNEKLFFGSGTQLSVL.

The chain has TRBV5-1 and TRBJ2-1; TRBD2 matches 13 bases. Unmatched junction bases numbered 5, after V lost 0 bases and J lost 8 bases. Germline V CDR1 and CDR2: SGHRS, YFSETQ. CDR3 length equals 16 residues. The CDR3 region has the DNA TGCGCCAGCAGCTTGGCGAGAACTAGCGGGAGGGATGAGCAGTTCTTC. Translating gives CASSLARTSGRDEQFF.

V usage is TRBV9 and J usage is TRBJ2-7; tentatively, D is TRBD2 (7 bases). Germline V gene lookup returns CDR1 SGDLS and CDR2 YYNGEE. The CDR3 sequence is 14 residues long. With 0 bases removed from V and 5 bases from J, the gap between germline ends came to 12 bases. CDR3 loop: CASSVGGGTHEQYF. CDR3 in DNA: TGTGCCAGCAGCGTAGGGGGGGGCACCCACGAGCAGTACTTC. The variable domain in full, with the rest retrieved from reference TRBV9 and TRBJ2-7, is DSGVTQTPKHLITATGQRVTLRCSPRSGDLSVYWYQQSLDQGLQFLIQYYNGEERAKGNILERFSAQQFPDLHSELNLSSLELGDSALYFCASSVGGGTHEQYFGPGTRLTVT.

The V call is TRBV19, the J call TRBJ1-1; D unclear. CDR1 is LNHDA and CDR2 is SQIVND in the germline V gene (reference sequence). Deletions cut 6 bases from V and 6 bases from J, with 14 bases between. The CDR3 totals 13 residues. CDR3 DNA: TGTGCCAGTAGAAGGAGGACTTCCCCTGAAGCTTTCTTT. Protein product: CASRRRTSPEAFF.

The J gene is TRBJ2-7, the V gene TRBV7-9; weak D call: TRBD2 (6 bases). Germline V lookup: CDR1 SEHNR, CDR2 FQNEAQ (reference sequence). Trimming cost V 1 base and J 6 bases, with 25 bases left between them. The CDR3 is made up of 18 amino acids. CDR3 bases: TGTGCCAGCAGCTTAGTCGTTATGGGGGGTCGCAGGTTGAGCGAGCAGTACTTC. Its protein product is CASSLVVMGGRRLSEQYF.

The V call is TRBV10-1, the J call TRBJ1-1, with D possibly being TRBD1 (5 bases). This CDR3 has 14 residues. The germline V and J ends were trimmed by 2 bases and 4 bases, with 11 bases remaining between them. Germline V gene sequence: CDR1 WNHNN, CDR2 SYGVQD (reference sequence). As DNA, the CDR3 is TGCGCCAGCAGTGAGGCAGGGAGGGTCACTGAAGCTTTCTTT. Translated, it gives CASSEAGRVTEAFF.

The rearrangement uses TRBV7-3 and TRBJ2-5; possible D gene TRBD1, 6 bases. From germline, CDR1 is SGHTA and CDR2 FQGTGA. Trimming left V 5 bases short and J 2 bases short, with 12 bases between. This CDR3 region has 14 residues. CDR3 amino acids: CASSPTRGQETQYF. CDR3 in DNA: TGTGCCAGCAGCCCCACCAGGGGTCAAGAGACCCAGTACTTC. Full variable domain (outside the CDR3, taken from reference TRBV7-3 and TRBJ2-5): GAGVSQTPSNKVTEKGKYVELRCDPISGHTALYWYRQSLGQGPEFLIYFQGTGAADDSGLPNDRFFAVRPEGSVSTLKIQRTERGDSAVYLCASSPTRGQETQYFGPGTRLLVL.

V gene TRBV4-2 combines with J gene TRBJ2-5; 9 bases agree with TRBD2. The J call is doubtful: the DNA matches TRBJ2-7 better. CDR1 is LGHNA and CDR2 is YNFKEQ in the germline V gene. The CDR3 runs 14 residues. The CDR3 loop reads CASSQRGGDYEQYF. CDR3 coding DNA: TGTGCCAGCAGCCAGCGGGGGGGAGACTACGAGCAGTACTTC.

This chain uses TRBV5-1 with TRBJ2-2; no clear D. V lost 0 bases, J lost 3 bases, and 12 bases lay in between. This CDR3 is 16 amino acids long. The germline V gene encodes CDR1 SGHRS and CDR2 YFSETQ. The CDR3 DNA follows: TGCGCCAGCAGCTTGGACGGGTGGGTGGACACCGGGGAGCTGTTTTTT. As protein: CASSLDGWVDTGELFF.